This T cell receptor beta chain was recorded in a study of T-cell memory formation after mild COVID-19. The TCR alpha and TCR beta cDNA libraries, bearing sample barcodes and UMIs, were generated by 5'RACE using constant-segment primers. Each CDR3 protein is one row after TCRdb ran MiXCR on the 5' RACE reads. The sample has 530,000 or so distinct CDR3 sequences, 17% seen once; the top ten hold around 7.8%. Points on this clonotype: The antigen is not known. Mismatch with germline at one junction end may stem from a read error.

Study-wide findings and caveats: Contracting CD8+ clones were enriched in EMRA, CD4+ mainly in CM and EM. Clones contracting over day 15 to 85 were CD4/CD8 balanced, with later expanders leaning CD4+.

This CDR3 spans 13 amino acids. Germline V CDR1 and CDR2: SGHRS, YFSETQ. Sequenced material: PBMCs or a T cell subset sorted from them (not recorded which). The clonotype comes from an adult woman who had mild COVID-19 (a few samples of this study predate the infection). Cell type and time point are not known. The chain carries TRBV5-1 and TRBJ1-1; possibly TRBD1 for D (5 bases). The CDR3 DNA reads TGCGCCAGCGGCTTAACAGGTCACACTGAAGCTTTCTTT. This translates into CASGLTGHTEAFF.